This T cell receptor (beta chain) was identified in a study of shared clonotypes between healthy human individuals. Findings of the study overall: Against clonotypes common to all four donors, non-shared ones had lower generation probabilities. Estimated richness values were generally larger in naive subsets than in memory subsets.

Only in-frame clones appear in the TCRdb table, and some are missing; sequencing was by immunoSEQ multiplex PCR. The data contain around 510,000 clones, 95% to 96% of them seen just once; the ten biggest clones take up about 0.067%. Splitting of CD4+ cells produced CD45RA+ naive and CD45RA-negative memory subsets. Turning to this clone: Its antigen is as yet unknown.

This TCR was sampled from a woman aged 25 to 39 in good health. Material for sequencing was naive CD4+ T cells sorted from blood. Subset of the sample: CD45RA+ positively selected.

The CDR3 is CASSESAQTYEQYF. Here the CDR3 DNA reads TGCGCCAGCAGTGAGTCAGCGCAGACCTACGAGCAGTACTTC. The chain uses TRBV10-2 and TRBJ2-7; D gene uncertain. V lost 0 bases and J 2 bases, leaving 8 bases between the germline ends. CDR3 size: 14 residues. Germline V CDR1 and CDR2: WSHSY, SAAADI.